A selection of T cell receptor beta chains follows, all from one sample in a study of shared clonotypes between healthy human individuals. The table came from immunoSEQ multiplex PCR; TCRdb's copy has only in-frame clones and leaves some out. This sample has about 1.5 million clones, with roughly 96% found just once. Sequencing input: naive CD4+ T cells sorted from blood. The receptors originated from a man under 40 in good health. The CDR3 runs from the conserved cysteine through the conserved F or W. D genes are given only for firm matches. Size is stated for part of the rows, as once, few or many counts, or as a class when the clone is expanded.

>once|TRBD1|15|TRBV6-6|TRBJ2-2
TGTGCCAGCAGAAGGACAGGGGTGAACACCGGGGAGCTGTTTTTT
CASRRTGVNTGELFF
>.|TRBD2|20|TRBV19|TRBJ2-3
TGTGCCAGTAGTATGAGAGACGCGGCAACTAGCGGGAGGGCCGCAGATACGCAGTATTTT
CASSMRDAATSGRAADTQYF
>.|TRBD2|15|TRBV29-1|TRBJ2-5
TGCAGCGTCGGACTAGCGGGAGCGGGACGGGGGACCCAGTACTTC
CSVGLAGAGRGTQYF
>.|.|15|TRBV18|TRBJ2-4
TGTGCCAGCTCACCGGGACGGGAGAATTTCGACATTCAGTACTTC
CASSPGRENFDIQYF
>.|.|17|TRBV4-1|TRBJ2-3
TGCGCCAGCAGCCGGTTTCCTCAGGGTGCGGATCACGATACGCAGTATTTT
CASSRFPQGADHDTQYF
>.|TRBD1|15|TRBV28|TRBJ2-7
TGTGCCAGCAGTCGAACAGGGGGAGGCTCCTACGAGCAGTACTTC
CASSRTGGGSYEQYF
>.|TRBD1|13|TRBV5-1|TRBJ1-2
TGCGCCAGCAGCTCAAGACAGGGGAATGGCTACACCTTC
CASSSRQGNGYTF
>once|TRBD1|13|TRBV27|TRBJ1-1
TGTGCCAGCAGAGGGACAGTGAACACTGAAGCTTTCTTT
CASRGTVNTEAFF
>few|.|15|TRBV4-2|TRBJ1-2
TGTGCCAGCAGCCAAGTGGCAACAGGCGACTATGGCTACACCTTC
CASSQVATGDYGYTF
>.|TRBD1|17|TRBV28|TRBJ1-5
TGTGCCAGCAGTCCCTGGACAGGGCTCCCTAGCAATCAGCCCCAGCATTTT
CASSPWTGLPSNQPQHF
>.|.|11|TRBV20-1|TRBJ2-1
TGCAGTGCTAGAGACGCAATTGAGCAGTTCTTC
CSARDAIEQFF
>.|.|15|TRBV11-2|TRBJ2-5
TGTGCCAGCAGCACCCCGCCCGGGGGCGTCGAGACCCAGTACTTC
CASSTPPGGVETQYF
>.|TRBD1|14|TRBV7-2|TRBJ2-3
TGTGCCAGCAGCTTTAACAGGGGACCAGATACGCAGTATTTT
CASSFNRGPDTQYF
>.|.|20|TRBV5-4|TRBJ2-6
TGTGCCAGCAGCTTGGAACCTAGTCGACCCCTCAGGAGTGGGGCCAACGTCCTGACTTTC
CASSLEPSRPLRSGANVLTF
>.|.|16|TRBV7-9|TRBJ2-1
TGTGCCAGCAGCTCTTCCAGGGAAAAGTCCTACAATGAGCAGTTCTTC
CASSSSREKSYNEQFF
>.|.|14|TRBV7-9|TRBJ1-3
TGTGCCAGCAGCCGCAGGATATTGGAGGACACCATATATTTT
CASSRRILEDTIYF
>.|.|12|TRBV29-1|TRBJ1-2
TGCAGCGTCGAGAATAACAGGTTAGGCTGGACCTTC
CSVENNRLGWTF
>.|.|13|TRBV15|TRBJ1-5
TGTGCCACCAGGGCCTCCATTGGGCAGCCCCAGCATTTT
CATRASIGQPQHF
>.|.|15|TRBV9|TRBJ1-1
TGTGCCAGCAGCCCACAGCTCCTTGGGGACTCTGAAGCTTTCTTT
CASSPQLLGDSEAFF
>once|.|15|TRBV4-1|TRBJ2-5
TGCGCCAGCAGCCAAGTTATGGGGGGTCTGGAGACCCAGTACTTC
CASSQVMGGLETQYF
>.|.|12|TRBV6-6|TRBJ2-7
TGTGCCAGCACAGGCGAAGACTACGAGCAGTACTTC
CASTGEDYEQYF
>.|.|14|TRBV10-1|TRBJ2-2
TGCGCCAGCAGTGCTGCTAGCGTGACCGGGGAGCTGTTTTTT
CASSAASVTGELFF
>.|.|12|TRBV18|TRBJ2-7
TGTGCCAGCTCAACGTCCTCCTACGAGCAGTACTTC
CASSTSSYEQYF
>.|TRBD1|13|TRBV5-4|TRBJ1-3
TGTGCCAGCAGCTTGGACAGGGGTGACACCATATATTTT
CASSLDRGDTIYF
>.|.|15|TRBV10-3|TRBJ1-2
TGTGCCATCAGTGCGTTTGAAAGGGGTAGGAATGGCTACACCTTC
CAISAFERGRNGYTF
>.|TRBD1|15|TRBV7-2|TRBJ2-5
TGTGCCAGCAGCTTAGGGACAGGGGGAAAAGAGACCCAGTACTTC
CASSLGTGGKETQYF
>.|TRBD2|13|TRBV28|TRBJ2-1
TGTGCCAGCAGGATAACAAGGACTAGCGGGCTGTTCTTC
CASRITRTSGLFF
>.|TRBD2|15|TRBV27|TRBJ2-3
TGTGCCAGCAGTGAGACTAGCAGCCCCACAGATACGCAGTATTTT
CASSETSSPTDTQYF
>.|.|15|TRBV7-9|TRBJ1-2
TGTGCCAGCAGCTTATATCGCAGAGAAAACTATGGCTACACCTTC
CASSLYRRENYGYTF
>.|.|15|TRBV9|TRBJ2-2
TGTGCCAGCAGCGTGAGACTAGGTGACACCGGGGAGCTGTTTTTT
CASSVRLGDTGELFF
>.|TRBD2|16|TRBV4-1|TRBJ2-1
TGCGCCAGCAGCCAAGCGGGACTAGCGGGAAGGAATGAGCAGTTCTTC
CASSQAGLAGRNEQFF
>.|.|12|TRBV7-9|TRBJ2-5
TGTGCCAGCAGCTTCGGTTTTGAGACCCAGTACTTC
CASSFGFETQYF
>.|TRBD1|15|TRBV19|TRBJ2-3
TGTGCCAGTGGGGGACAGGGCCTGGCCACAGATACGCAGTATTTT
CASGGQGLATDTQYF
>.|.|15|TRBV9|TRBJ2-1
TGTGCCAGCAGCGTCGAAGGGGTGGTATACAATGAGCAGTTCTTC
CASSVEGVVYNEQFF
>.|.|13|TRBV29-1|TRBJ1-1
TGCAGCGTTAATCCTCAGAGGAGCACTGAAGCTTTCTTT
CSVNPQRSTEAFF
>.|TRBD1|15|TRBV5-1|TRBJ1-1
TGCGCCAGCAGCATCCACAGGGGTGGGAACACTGAAGCTTTCTTT
CASSIHRGGNTEAFF
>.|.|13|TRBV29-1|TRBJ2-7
TGCAGCGTCAGGGACCCTAGCTCCTACGAGCAGTACTTC
CSVRDPSSYEQYF
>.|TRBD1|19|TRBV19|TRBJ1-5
TGTGCCAGTAGTATAAATTCCGGGACAGGCCTCCTTAGCAATCAGCCCCAGCATTTT
CASSINSGTGLLSNQPQHF
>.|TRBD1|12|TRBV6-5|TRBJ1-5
TGTGCCAGCAGTTACCGGACAGGGCCCCAGCATTTT
CASSYRTGPQHF
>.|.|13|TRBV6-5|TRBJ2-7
TGTGCCAGCAGTTACGCGCCTGCCTACGAGCAGTACTTC
CASSYAPAYEQYF
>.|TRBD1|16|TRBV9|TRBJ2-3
TGTGCCAGCAGCATCTCCGGGACAGAACCCACAGATACGCAGTATTTT
CASSISGTEPTDTQYF
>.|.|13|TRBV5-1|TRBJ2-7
TGCGCCAGCAGCTTGACTACTATCGCTGAGCAGTACTTC
CASSLTTIAEQYF
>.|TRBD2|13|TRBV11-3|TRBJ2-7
TGTGCCCAGTTGGGACTAGCAATCTACGAGCAGTACTTC
CAQLGLAIYEQYF
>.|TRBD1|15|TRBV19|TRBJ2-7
TGTGCCAGTAGTAACCCCGGGACAGCGACCTACGAGCAGTACTTC
CASSNPGTATYEQYF
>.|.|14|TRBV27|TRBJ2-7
TGTGCCAGCAGTATCATGGCCCCCCCCTACGAGCAGTACTTC
CASSIMAPPYEQYF
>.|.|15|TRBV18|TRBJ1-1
TGTGCCAGCTCACCAGGGCCAACTTCGGACACTGAAGCTTTCTTT
CASSPGPTSDTEAFF
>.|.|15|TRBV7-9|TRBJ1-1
TGTGCCAGCAGCTTATTGGGGGGATTGAACACTGAAGCTTTCTTT
CASSLLGGLNTEAFF
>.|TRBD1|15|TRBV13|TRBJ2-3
TGTGCCAGCAGCTACGGGGACAGCCGCACAGATACGCAGTATTTT
CASSYGDSRTDTQYF
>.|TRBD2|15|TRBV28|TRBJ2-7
TGTGCCAGCAGTTTACCGCGGACTAGCGGGAGGATTCAGTACTTC
CASSLPRTSGRIQYF
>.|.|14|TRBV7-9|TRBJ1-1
TGTGCCAGCAGCTTAGGTTCCGGGAACACTGAAGCTTTCTTT
CASSLGSGNTEAFF
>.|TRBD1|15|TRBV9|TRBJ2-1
TGTGCCAGCAGCGTGGGGACAGCCTCCGGGAATGAGCAGTTCTTC
CASSVGTASGNEQFF
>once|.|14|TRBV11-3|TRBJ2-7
TGTGCCAGCAGCTCAGACGGGAGTGACTACGAGCAGTACTTC
CASSSDGSDYEQYF
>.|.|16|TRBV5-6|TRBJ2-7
TGTGCCAGCAGCTTGGGGGTTCGGGGCCCCGATTTCGAGCAGTACTTC
CASSLGVRGPDFEQYF
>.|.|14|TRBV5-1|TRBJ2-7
TGCGCCAGCAGCTTGGTGGGAGGTTCCTACGAGCAGTACTTC
CASSLVGGSYEQYF
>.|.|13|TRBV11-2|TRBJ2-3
TGTGCCAGCAGCTTAGGAGGCACAGATACGCAGTATTTT
CASSLGGTDTQYF